The clone carrying this TCR beta chain was counted ten times or more. The entry originates in a study of T cells in Graves' hyperthyroidism and ophthalmopathy. Trimming took 2 bases from V and 3 from J, leaving 14 bases between them. The CDR3 length is 16 residues. CDR1 is MDHEN and CDR2 is SYDVKM in the germline V gene. Researchers took RNA transcripts and amplified the TCR beta CDR3 regions from them. The HTBI primer set served for first-round RT-PCR of the TCR CDR3. TCRdb independently ran MiXCR on the multiplex PCR reads; one entry per CDR3 protein. In the table there are about 560,000 distinct CDR3 sequences, 16% of which are singletons.

Material: blood. This TCR was sampled from a woman between 18 and 29 years old with Graves' hyperthyroidism. V usage is TRBV28 and J usage is TRBJ1-5; D is possibly TRBD1 (5 bases). DNA for the CDR3: TGTGCCAGCAGTTTAGCGGGACGGAATATCAATCAGCCCCAGCATTTT. Translation: CASSLAGRNINQPQHF.